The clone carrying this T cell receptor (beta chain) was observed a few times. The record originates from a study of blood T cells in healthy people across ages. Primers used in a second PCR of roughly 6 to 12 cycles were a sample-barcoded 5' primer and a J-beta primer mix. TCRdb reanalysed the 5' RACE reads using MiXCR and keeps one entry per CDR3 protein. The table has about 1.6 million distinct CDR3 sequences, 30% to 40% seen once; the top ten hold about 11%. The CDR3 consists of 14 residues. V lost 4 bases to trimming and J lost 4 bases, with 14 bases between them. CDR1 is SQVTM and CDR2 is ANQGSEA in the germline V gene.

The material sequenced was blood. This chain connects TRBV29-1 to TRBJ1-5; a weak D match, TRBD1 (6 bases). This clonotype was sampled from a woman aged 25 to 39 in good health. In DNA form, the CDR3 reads TGCAGCGTTGCCCCCACAGGGTTGAATCAGCCCCAGCATTTT. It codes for CSVAPTGLNQPQHF.